The subject of this entry is one T cell receptor beta chain. These data originate in a study of shared T cell receptors in the human thymus. Per the germline V gene, CDR1 is ENHRY and CDR2 is SYGVKD. Trimming took off 2 bases at V and 9 bases at J, with 16 bases between the two ends. This CDR3 comprises 14 residues. Profiling relied on immunoSEQ multiplex PCR, and the TCRdb table lists in-frame clones only, not all of them. The data contain 700,000 or so clones, roughly 85% of them singletons. These data were likewise used in another study, on human thymus T cells. That study adds: Thymus pieces cut out during corrective heart surgery were the tissue that was used. Among thymic and blood repertoires, usage of V and J genes appeared biased. Related studies noted strongly shared thymic repertoires across unrelated people.

Sequenced: thymocytes. This TCR was recovered from a girl under three years old with a congenital heart defect. The chain is built from TRBV10-3 and TRBJ1-1, with D hard to call. CDR3 bases: TGTGCCATCAGTGAGGGTCATAAAGATCAGAAAGCTTTCTTT. This translates into CAISEGHKDQKAFF.